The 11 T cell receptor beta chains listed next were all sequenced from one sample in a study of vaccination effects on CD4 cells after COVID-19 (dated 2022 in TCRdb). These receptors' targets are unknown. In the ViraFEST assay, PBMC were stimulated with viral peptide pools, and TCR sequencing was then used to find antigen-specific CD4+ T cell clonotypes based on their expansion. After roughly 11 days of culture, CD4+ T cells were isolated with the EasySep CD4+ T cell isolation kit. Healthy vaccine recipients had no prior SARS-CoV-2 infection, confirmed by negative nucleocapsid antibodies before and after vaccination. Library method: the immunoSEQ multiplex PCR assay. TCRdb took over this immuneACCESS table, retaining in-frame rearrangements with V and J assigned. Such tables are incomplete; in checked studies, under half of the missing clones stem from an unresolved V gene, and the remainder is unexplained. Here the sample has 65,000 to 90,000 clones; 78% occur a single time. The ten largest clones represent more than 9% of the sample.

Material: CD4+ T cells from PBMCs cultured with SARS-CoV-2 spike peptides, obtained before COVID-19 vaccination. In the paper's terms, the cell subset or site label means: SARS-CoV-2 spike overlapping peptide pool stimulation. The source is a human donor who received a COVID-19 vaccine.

This chain's CDR3 is CASMYLRGASYGYTF. The DNA of the CDR3 is TGTGCCAGCATGTACCTGCGGGGGGCTAGCTATGGCTACACCTTC. The chain links TRBV6-5 to TRBJ1-2, with D perhaps matching TRBD1 (6 bases). The CDR3 contains 15 residues. With 7 bases removed from V and 4 bases from J, the gap between germline ends came to 19 bases. Germline V gene data show CDR1 as MNHEY and CDR2 as SVGAGI.

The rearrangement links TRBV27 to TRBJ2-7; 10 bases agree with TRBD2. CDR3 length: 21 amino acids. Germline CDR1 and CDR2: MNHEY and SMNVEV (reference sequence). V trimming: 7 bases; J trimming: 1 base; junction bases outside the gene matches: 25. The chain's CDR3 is CASIIRSCGTNTSGTSYEQYV. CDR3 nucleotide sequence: TGTGCCAGCATAATTAGGTCATGTGGGACGAACACTAGCGGGACATCCTACGAGCAGTACGTC.

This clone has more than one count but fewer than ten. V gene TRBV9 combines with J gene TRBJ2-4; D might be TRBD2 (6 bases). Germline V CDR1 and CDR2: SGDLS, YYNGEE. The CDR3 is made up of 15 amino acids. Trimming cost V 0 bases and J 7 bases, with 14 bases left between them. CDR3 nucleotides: TGTGCCAGCAGCGTAGAAGGTAGCGGAGCTAACATTCAGTACTTC. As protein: CASSVEGSGANIQYF.

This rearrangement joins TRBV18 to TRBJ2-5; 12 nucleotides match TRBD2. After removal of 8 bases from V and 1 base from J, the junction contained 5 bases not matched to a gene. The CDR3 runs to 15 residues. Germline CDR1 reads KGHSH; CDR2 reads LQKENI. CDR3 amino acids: CASTPSGGGQETQYF. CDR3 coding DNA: TGTGCCAGCACTCCTAGCGGGGGGGGCCAAGAGACCCAGTACTTC.

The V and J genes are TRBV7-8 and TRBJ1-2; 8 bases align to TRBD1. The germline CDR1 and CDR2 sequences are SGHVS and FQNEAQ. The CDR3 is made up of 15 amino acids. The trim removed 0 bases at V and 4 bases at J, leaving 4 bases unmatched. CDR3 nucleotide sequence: TGTGCCAGCAGCTTAGCCGGACAGGGCCTCTATGGCTACACCTTC. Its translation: CASSLAGQGLYGYTF. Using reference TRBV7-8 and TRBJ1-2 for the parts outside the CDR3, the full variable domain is GAGVSQSPRYKVAKRGQDVALRCDPISGHVSLFWYQQALGQGPEFLTYFQNEAQLDKSGLPSDRFFAERPEGSVSTLKIQRTQQEDSAVYLCASSLAGQGLYGYTFGSGTRLTVV.

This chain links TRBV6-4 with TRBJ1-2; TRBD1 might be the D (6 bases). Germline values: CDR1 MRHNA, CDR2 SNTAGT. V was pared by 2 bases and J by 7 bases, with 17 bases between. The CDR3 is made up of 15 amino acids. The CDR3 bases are TGTGCCAGCAGTGACGATAGCAGGGGCGGAATTGGCTACACCTTC. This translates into CASSDDSRGGIGYTF.

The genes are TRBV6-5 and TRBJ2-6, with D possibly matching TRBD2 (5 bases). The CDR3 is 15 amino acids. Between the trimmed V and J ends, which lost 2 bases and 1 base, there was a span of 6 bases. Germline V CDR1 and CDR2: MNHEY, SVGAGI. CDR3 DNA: TGTGCCAGCAGTTACGAGGGTTCTGGGGCCAACGTCCTGACTTTC. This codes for CASSYEGSGANVLTF.

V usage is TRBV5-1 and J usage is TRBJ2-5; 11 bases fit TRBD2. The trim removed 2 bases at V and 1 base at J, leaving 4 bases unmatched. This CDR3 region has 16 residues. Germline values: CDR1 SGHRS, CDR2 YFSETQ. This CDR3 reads CASSFLAGGSQETQYF. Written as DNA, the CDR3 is TGCGCCAGCAGCTTCCTAGCGGGGGGCTCCCAAGAGACCCAGTACTTC.

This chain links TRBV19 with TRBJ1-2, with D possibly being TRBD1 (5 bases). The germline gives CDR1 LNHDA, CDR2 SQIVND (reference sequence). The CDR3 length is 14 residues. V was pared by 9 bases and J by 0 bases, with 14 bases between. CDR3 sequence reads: CASRYQGANYGYTF. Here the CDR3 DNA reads TGTGCCAGCAGATATCAGGGAGCTAACTATGGCTACACCTTC.

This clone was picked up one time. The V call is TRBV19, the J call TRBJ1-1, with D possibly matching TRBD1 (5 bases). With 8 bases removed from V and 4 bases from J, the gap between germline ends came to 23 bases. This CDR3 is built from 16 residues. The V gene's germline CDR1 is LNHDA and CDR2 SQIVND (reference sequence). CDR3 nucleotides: TGTGCCAGTCGCCGGGGGGAGTCCTTTATTGGCACTGAAGCTTTCTTT. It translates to CASRRGESFIGTEAFF. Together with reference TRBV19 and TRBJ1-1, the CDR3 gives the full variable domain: DGGITQSPKYLFRKEGQNVTLSCEQNLNHDAMYWYRQDPGQGLRLIYYSQIVNDFQKGDIAEGYSVSREKKESFPLTVTSAQKNPTAFYLCASRRGESFIGTEAFFGQGTRLTVV.

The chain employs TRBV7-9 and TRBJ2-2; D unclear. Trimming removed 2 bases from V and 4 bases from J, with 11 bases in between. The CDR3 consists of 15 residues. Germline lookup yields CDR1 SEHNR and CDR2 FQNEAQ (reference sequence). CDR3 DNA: TGTGCCAGCAGCTTAAGTTCAGTTTCCACCGGGGAGCTGTTTTTT. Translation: CASSLSSVSTGELFF.